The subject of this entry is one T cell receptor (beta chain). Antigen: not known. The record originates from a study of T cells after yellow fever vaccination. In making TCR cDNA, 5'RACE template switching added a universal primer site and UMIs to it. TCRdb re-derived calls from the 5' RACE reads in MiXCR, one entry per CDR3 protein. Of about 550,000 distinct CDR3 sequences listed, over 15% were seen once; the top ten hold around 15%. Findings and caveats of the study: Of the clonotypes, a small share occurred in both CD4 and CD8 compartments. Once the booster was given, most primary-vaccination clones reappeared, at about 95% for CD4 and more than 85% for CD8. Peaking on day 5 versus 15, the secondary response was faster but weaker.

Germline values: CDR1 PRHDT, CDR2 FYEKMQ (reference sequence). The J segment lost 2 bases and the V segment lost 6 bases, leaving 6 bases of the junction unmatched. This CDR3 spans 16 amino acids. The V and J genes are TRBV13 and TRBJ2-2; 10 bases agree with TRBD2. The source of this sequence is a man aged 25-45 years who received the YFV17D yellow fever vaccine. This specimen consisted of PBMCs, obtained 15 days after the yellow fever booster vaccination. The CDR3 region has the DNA TGTGCCAGCAGTTTAAGGACTAGCGGAAACACCGGGGAGCTGTTTTTT. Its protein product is CASSLRTSGNTGELFF.